Shown below are 12 T cell receptor beta chains from a single sample sequenced in a study of shared clonotypes between healthy human individuals. Using immunoSEQ multiplex PCR, the repertoire was profiled, and TCRdb retains in-frame clones only, with some absent. This sample has 2 million to 3 million clones; over 85% occur once, and the top ten carry approximately 0.37%. Sequencing was carried out using naive CD4+ T cells from PBMCs. Regarding subset: CD45RA+ positively selected. The receptors here all came from a man younger than 35 in good health. Some clones in this sample may be carry-over from other donors' samples.

The chain uses TRBV28 and TRBJ2-1; TRBD2 agrees at 8 bases. V shed 6 bases, J shed 1 base, and the junction held 5 bases outside the gene matches. This CDR3 has 15 amino acids. Germline values: CDR1 MDHEN, CDR2 SYDVKM. CDR3 DNA sequence: TGTGCCAGCAGCTCCCCTAGCGGGTCCTACAATGAGCAGTTCTTC. This codes for CASSSPSGSYNEQFF.

J is TRBJ2-5 and V is TRBV5-1; the match to TRBD2 covers 8 bases. This CDR3 comprises 14 residues. From germline, CDR1 is SGHRS and CDR2 YFSETQ. Trimming took 2 bases from V and 1 from J; bases not matched to a gene: 1. The CDR3 DNA sequence: TGCGCCAGCAGCTTCACTAGCGGCCAAGAGACCCAGTACTTC. This encodes CASSFTSGQETQYF.

This chain joins TRBV27 and TRBJ2-7, with 9 bases identical to TRBD1. The CDR3 has 15 amino acids. Trimming took 5 bases from V and 3 from J; bases not matched to a gene: 8. In germline, CDR1 is MNHEY, CDR2 SMNVEV (reference sequence). The CDR3 sequence: CASSKTRDRVYEQYF. The DNA for the CDR3 is TGTGCCAGCAGTAAAACCCGGGACAGGGTCTACGAGCAGTACTTC.

The chain recombines TRBV4-1 with TRBJ2-5; 7 bases map to TRBD2. Germline V gives CDR1 MGHRA, CDR2 YSYEKL. The CDR3 runs 16 residues. Trimming at V came to 1 base and at J to 1 base, leaving 6 bases not matched to a gene. In DNA, the CDR3 is TGCGCCAGCAGCCAAGGGGCGGGAGCGAGCCAAGAGACCCAGTACTTC. Its protein is CASSQGAGASQETQYF.

This rearrangement joins TRBV7-3 to TRBJ2-2; possibly TRBD2 for D (6 bases). Looked up from germline, CDR1 is SGHTA and CDR2 is FQGTGA. Trimming took off 2 bases at V and 2 bases at J, with 12 bases between the two ends. The CDR3 consists of 16 residues. CDR3 loop: CASSLSGTHNTGELFF. The CDR3 bases are TGTGCCAGCAGCTTATCCGGGACTCATAACACCGGGGAGCTGTTTTTT.

V and J are TRBV6-5 and TRBJ2-7; no firm D call. The germline V and J ends were trimmed by 4 bases and 4 bases, with 5 bases remaining between them. In germline, CDR1 is MNHEY, CDR2 SVGAGI. The CDR3 extends over 11 amino acids. The CDR3 protein is CASSFRYEQYF. The CDR3 nucleotides read TGTGCCAGCAGTTTCCGATACGAGCAGTACTTC.

The V gene is TRBV9, the J gene TRBJ2-3; D ambiguous. Germline values: CDR1 SGDLS, CDR2 YYNGEE. The length of the CDR3 is 16 residues. Deletions cut 0 bases from V and 1 base from J, with 12 bases between. Here the CDR3 reads CASSVDVGSGTDTQYF. The DNA of the CDR3 is TGTGCCAGCAGCGTAGATGTTGGCTCAGGCACAGATACGCAGTATTTT.

The chain carries TRBV10-2 and TRBJ2-1; 11 nucleotides match TRBD2. This CDR3 region has 16 residues. V was clipped by 7 bases and J by 2 bases; unmatched bases: 7. CDR1 and CDR2 from the germline V gene are WSHSY and SAAADI. In DNA form, the CDR3 reads TGCGCCAGCACCAAGTTAGCGGGAGGGCCCTACAATGAGCAGTTCTTC. Encoded protein: CASTKLAGGPYNEQFF.

This clone occurred once. The rearrangement links TRBV6-5 to TRBJ2-7; 7 positions agree with TRBD1. Germline lookup yields CDR1 MNHEY and CDR2 SVGAGI. J lost 5 bases, V lost 2 bases, and 9 bases had no gene match. CDR3 length: 15 amino acids. The CDR3 sequence: CASSYVAAGGDEQYF. The CDR3 DNA reads TGTGCCAGCAGTTACGTGGCGGCAGGGGGTGACGAGCAGTACTTC.

This chain connects TRBV28 to TRBJ2-2; 7 nucleotides line up with TRBD2. The CDR3 covers 14 residues. Germline CDR1 reads MDHEN; CDR2 reads SYDVKM. Trimming removed 5 bases from V and 5 bases from J; junction bases left unmatched: 5. This CDR3 is CASSAGGSTGELFF. The CDR3 region has the DNA TGTGCCAGCAGTGCCGGCGGGAGTACCGGGGAGCTGTTTTTT. Looking up the rest from reference TRBV28 and TRBJ2-2 gives the full variable domain: DVKVTQSSRYLVKRTGEKVFLECVQDMDHENMFWYRQDPGLGLRLIYFSYDVKMKEKGDIPEGYSVSREKKERFSLILESASTNQTSMYLCASSAGGSTGELFFGEGSRLTVL.

V gene TRBV21-1 combines with J gene TRBJ2-7. TRBV21-1 is termed a pseudogene. This CDR3 is built from 12 residues. The DNA of the CDR3 is TGTGCCAGCAGCAAAGTAGGTCGAGAAGAGTACTTC. Translated: CASSKVGREEYF.

The chain joins TRBV10-3 to TRBJ2-1; the match to TRBD2 covers 14 bases. The germline gives CDR1 ENHRY, CDR2 SYGVKD. Trimming removed 4 bases from V and 8 bases from J; junction bases left unmatched: 7. The length of the CDR3 is 16 residues. The CDR3 DNA sequence: TGTGCCATCAGTGGGCCCGGGACTAGCGGGAGCTATGAGCAGTTCTTC. The encoded protein is CAISGPGTSGSYEQFF.